These T cell receptor beta chains were read from a single sample in a study of T cells in Graves' hyperthyroidism and ophthalmopathy. TCRdb passed the multiplex PCR reads through MiXCR, listing each CDR3 protein once. The sample consists of about 130,000 distinct CDR3 sequences, 22% of them appearing once. The specimen sequenced was blood. The receptors stem from a woman aged 45-59 years with Graves' hyperthyroidism that later progressed to Graves' ophthalmopathy. The CDR3 runs from the conserved cysteine through the conserved F or W. A D gene is named only where the DNA matches it firmly. For some rows the clone size is stated as once, few or many, or as a class when expanded; others skip it.

D: TRBD2
V: TRBV15
J: TRBJ2-2
size: few
DNA: TGTGCCACCAGCCTACCGGGTGGTAGCGGGAGAGTGAACACCGGGGAGCTGTTTTTT
CDR3: CATSLPGGSGRVNTGELFF

D: TRBD1
V: TRBV12-3/TRBV12-4
J: TRBJ1-1
size: many
DNA: TGTGCCAGCAGTCCCTGGCCGGGACAGGGGCCTGAAGCTTTCTTT
CDR3: CASSPWPGQGPEAFF

D: TRBD1
V: TRBV20-1
J: TRBJ1-2
size: .
DNA: TGCAGTGCTAGCAGGGGGGCCAACTATGGCTACACCTTC
CDR3: CSASRGANYGYTF

D: TRBD1
V: TRBV10-3
J: TRBJ2-2
size: many
DNA: TGTGCCATCAGTTCTGGGACAGGGAACACCGGGGAGCTGTTTTTT
CDR3: CAISSGTGNTGELFF

D: .
V: TRBV7-2
J: TRBJ2-7
size: many
DNA: TGTGCCAGCAGTTACTCCAGGGGTAACGGCGAGCAGTACTTC
CDR3: CASSYSRGNGEQYF

D: TRBD2
V: TRBV20-1
J: TRBJ2-5
size: .
DNA: TGCAGTGCTTCCCTTAGCGGGGGGATCCAAGAGACCCAGTACTTC
CDR3: CSASLSGGIQETQYF

D: TRBD1
V: TRBV6-1
J: TRBJ2-7
size: many
DNA: TGTGCCAGCAGGCAGGGGGCTCCCTACGAGCAGTACTTC
CDR3: CASRQGAPYEQYF

D: TRBD1
V: TRBV5-1
J: TRBJ2-7
size: .
DNA: TGCGCCAGCAGCTTTCAGGGGGCAGGGTCCTACGAGCAGTACTTC
CDR3: CASSFQGAGSYEQYF

D: .
V: TRBV28
J: TRBJ1-5
size: many
DNA: TGTGCCAGCAGTACCCGATGGGGTGGCAATCAGCCCCAGCATTTT
CDR3: CASSTRWGGNQPQHF

D: TRBD2
V: TRBV18
J: TRBJ2-1
size: .
DNA: TGTGCCAGCTCACCAGTCGTAATAGGACTAGCGGGAGCTGGTGAGCAGTTCTTC
CDR3: CASSPVVIGLAGAGEQFF

D: TRBD1
V: TRBV4-1
J: TRBJ2-7
size: few
DNA: TGCGCCAGCAGCCCGCCCGGACAGGGTTCAGGGGAGCAGTACTTC
CDR3: CASSPPGQGSGEQYF

D: .
V: TRBV4-1
J: TRBJ2-7
size: few
DNA: TGCGCCAGCAGCCAAGGCCTCCGGGACAGACTAGCATACGAGCAGTACTTC
CDR3: CASSQGLRDRLAYEQYF

D: .
V: TRBV20-1
J: TRBJ1-3
size: .
DNA: TGCAGTGCTAGAGATATCGCAGGGCCCGGAAACACCATATATTTT
CDR3: CSARDIAGPGNTIYF

D: .
V: TRBV28
J: TRBJ1-5
size: many
DNA: TGTGCCAGCAGTTTTCGGGGGGCGGGTCAGCCCCAGCATTTT
CDR3: CASSFRGAGQPQHF

D: .
V: TRBV29-1
J: TRBJ2-5
size: many
DNA: TGCAGCGTTGAGAGGGGGACGGGAGAGGGGACCCAGTACTTC
CDR3: CSVERGTGEGTQYF

D: TRBD2
V: TRBV11-1
J: TRBJ2-7
size: many
DNA: TGTGCCAGCAGCTGGGCGGGACTAGCGGGAGTCGACGAGCAGTACTTC
CDR3: CASSWAGLAGVDEQYF

D: .
V: TRBV3-1
J: TRBJ1-1
size: .
DNA: TGTGCCAGCAGCGTTGCCTGGGAGGGGTCTGAAGCTTTCTTT
CDR3: CASSVAWEGSEAFF

D: TRBD2
V: TRBV5-1
J: TRBJ2-1
size: .
DNA: TGCGCCAGCAGCCTGGGACTAGCGGCCAACAATGAGCAGTTCTTC
CDR3: CASSLGLAANNEQFF

D: .
V: TRBV6-1
J: TRBJ1-2
size: many
DNA: TGTGCCAGCAGACATAACTATGGCTACACCTTC
CDR3: CASRHNYGYTF

D: .
V: TRBV12-3/TRBV12-4
J: TRBJ2-7
size: many
DNA: TGTGCCAGCAGCCCCGGGGAATACGAGCAGTACTTC
CDR3: CASSPGEYEQYF

D: TRBD1
V: TRBV15
J: TRBJ2-5
size: many
DNA: TGTGCCACCAGCAGCAAACCCACAGGGGTGGAGACCCAGTACTTC
CDR3: CATSSKPTGVETQYF

D: .
V: TRBV2
J: TRBJ2-1
size: .
DNA: TGTGCCAGCAGTGTAACCCAGGAGCACAATGAGCAGTTCTTC
CDR3: CASSVTQEHNEQFF

D: TRBD2
V: TRBV19
J: TRBJ2-2
size: few
DNA: TGTGCCAGTAGTACCCTACTAGCGGGAACGAACACCGGGGAGCTGTTTTTT
CDR3: CASSTLLAGTNTGELFF

D: TRBD2
V: TRBV12-3/TRBV12-4
J: TRBJ2-7
size: many
DNA: TGTGCCAGCAGGCGGGGGGGGGGGCCCTACGAGCAGTACTTC
CDR3: CASRRGGGPYEQYF

D: .
V: TRBV6-1
J: TRBJ1-5
size: many
DNA: TGTGCCAGCAGTGAAGGGAGGGGGGGCGCGGGCCAGCCCCAGCATTTT
CDR3: CASSEGRGGAGQPQHF

D: TRBD1
V: TRBV10-3
J: TRBJ1-2
size: many
DNA: TGTGCCATCAGGCCGGGACAGGGTACAGGCTATGGCTACACCTTC
CDR3: CAIRPGQGTGYGYTF

D: .
V: TRBV15
J: TRBJ2-5
size: few
DNA: TGTGCCACCAGCCCCGACAGACGGGAGACCCAGTACTTC
CDR3: CATSPDRRETQYF

D: .
V: TRBV10-1
J: TRBJ2-5
size: many
DNA: TGCGCCAGCCCCGACACTGATGAGACCCAGTACTTC
CDR3: CASPDTDETQYF

D: .
V: TRBV3-1
J: TRBJ2-7
size: many
DNA: TGTGCCAGCAGCCAAGATGAAGGACGTTCTGGAGAGCAGTACTTC
CDR3: CASSQDEGRSGEQYF

D: .
V: TRBV11-2
J: TRBJ2-2
size: many
DNA: TGTGCCAGCAGCTTTGAGGCCCTACTCGCAAGCGTGAGCGGCGGGGAGCTGTTTTTT
CDR3: CASSFEALLASVSGGELFF

D: .
V: TRBV5-4
J: TRBJ2-1
size: few
DNA: TGTGCCAGCAGCTTGTCCGGCTACAATGAGCAGTTCTTC
CDR3: CASSLSGYNEQFF

D: .
V: TRBV28
J: TRBJ1-2
size: .
DNA: TGTGCCAGCAGTTTATCGGGGTTACGGGGCTACACCTTC
CDR3: CASSLSGLRGYTF

D: .
V: TRBV27
J: TRBJ2-2
size: .
DNA: TGTGCCAGCAGTTGGGCCCGAGGGAACACCGGGGAGCTGTTTTTT
CDR3: CASSWARGNTGELFF

D: TRBD1
V: TRBV27
J: TRBJ1-2
size: .
DNA: TGTGCCAGCAGCGCACAGGGGAACTATGGCTACACCTTC
CDR3: CASSAQGNYGYTF

D: .
V: TRBV6-1
J: TRBJ1-5
size: .
DNA: TGTACCAGCTTGGAGGCGTCGGGACAGCCCCAGCATTTT
CDR3: CTSLEASGQPQHF

D: TRBD1
V: TRBV28
J: TRBJ2-3
size: once
DNA: TGTGCCAGCAAGGGACAGGGTTGGAGTCTCACAGATACGCAGTATTTT
CDR3: CASKGQGWSLTDTQYF

D: .
V: TRBV24-1
J: TRBJ1-2
size: .
DNA: TGTGCCACCAGTGACGAGTGGGACTATGGCTACACCTTC
CDR3: CATSDEWDYGYTF

D: .
V: TRBV28
J: TRBJ1-2
size: many
DNA: TGTGCCAGCAGTAAACTCCAGGAGAACTATGGCTACACCTTC
CDR3: CASSKLQENYGYTF

D: TRBD2
V: TRBV2
J: TRBJ2-5
size: .
DNA: TGTGCCAGCAGTGTAGAAAGGGGAGGGCCGCGAGAGACCCAGTACTTC
CDR3: CASSVERGGPRETQYF

D: .
V: TRBV29-1
J: TRBJ1-2
size: few
DNA: TGCAGCGTTGATTCAACTAACTATGGCTACACCTTC
CDR3: CSVDSTNYGYTF

D: .
V: TRBV28
J: TRBJ2-7
size: .
DNA: TGTGCCAGCAGTCGCCCGGACTTTAACGACGAGCAGTACTTC
CDR3: CASSRPDFNDEQYF

D: .
V: TRBV5-5
J: TRBJ2-7
size: many
DNA: TGTGCCAGCAGCCGGACAGTTAGTAGCGGCTACGAGCAGTACTTC
CDR3: CASSRTVSSGYEQYF

D: .
V: TRBV30
J: TRBJ1-6
size: .
DNA: TGTGCCTGGACGGGGGGGACCAATTCACCCCTCCACTTT
CDR3: CAWTGGTNSPLHF

D: .
V: TRBV29-1
J: TRBJ1-2
size: many
DNA: TGCAGCGTCGGCGACGGGGGAATGGGCTACACCTTC
CDR3: CSVGDGGMGYTF